These 32 T cell receptor beta chains came from one sample sequenced in a study of spatial heterogeneity in lung cancer. As to time point: sample taken at primary tumor resection. Tumor, nontumor lung or frozen PBMC supplied whole RNA that was sequenced unsorted. MiXCR, applied by TCRdb to the 5' RACE reads, yields one record per CDR3 protein. This sample carries more than 7,500 distinct CDR3 sequences, around 4.6% of them seen once, and the ten largest clones take about 27%. The specimen was PBMCs, collected at surgery. All receptors derive from a male donor with early-stage non-small cell lung cancer.

This clonotype appeared many times. This beta chain is a stray sequence in a library constructed for alpha chains; its clone size is not meaningful. The V gene is TRBV19, the J gene TRBJ2-5; no clear D gene. This CDR3 region has 10 residues. V was shortened by 8 bases and J by 5 bases, with 6 bases between the two germline ends. The germline V gene has CDR1 LNHDA and CDR2 SQIVND (reference sequence). CDR3 bases: TGTGCCAGTCCCCTGGAGACCCAGTACTTC. Its translation: CASPLETQYF.

This clonotype appeared many times. This beta chain is a stray sequence in a library constructed for alpha chains; its clone size is not meaningful. The rearrangement links TRBV7-9 to TRBJ2-2; no clear D gene. The CDR3 is made up of 13 amino acids. CDR1 and CDR2 from the germline V gene are SEHNR and FQNEAQ (reference sequence). Trimming took 1 base from V and 7 from J, leaving 7 bases between them. CDR3 region: CASSLGAVGELFF. CDR3 DNA: TGTGCCAGCAGCTTAGGGGCTGTCGGGGAGCTGTTTTTT.

Points on this clonotype: Found in a library prepared for alpha chains, this beta chain is an off-target read, and its abundance has little meaning. This chain links TRBV6-2 or TRBV6-3 with TRBJ1-2; 7 bases agree with TRBD1. The germline gives CDR1 MNHEY, CDR2 SVGEGT. CDR3 length equals 15 residues. The J segment lost 4 bases and the V segment lost 1 base, leaving 6 bases of the junction unmatched. The CDR3 DNA sequence: TGTGCCAGCAGTTACTTCGGACAGGCCGCCTATGGCTACACCTTC. As protein: CASSYFGQAAYGYTF.

Notes on this clonotype: This may be a read error: a much more frequent sequence differs by one nucleotide. This beta chain was picked up by a library intended for alpha chains and is off target, so its count carries little meaning. The CDR3 spells CASSTQTRGANDLTF. Here the CDR3 DNA reads TGTGCCAGCAGCACTCAGACTAGGGGGGCCAACGACCTGACTTTC. The chain employs TRBV3-1 and TRBJ2-6; D might be TRBD1 or TRBD2, each matching 6 bases. Germline lookup yields CDR1 LGHDT and CDR2 YNNKEL (reference sequence). The CDR3 is 15 amino acids. The variable domain in full, completed from reference TRBV3-1 and TRBJ2-6, reads DTAVSQTPKYLVTQMGNDKSIKCEQNLGHDTMYWYKQDSKKFLKIMFSYNNKELIINETVPNRFSPKSPDKAHLNLHINSLELGDSAVYFCASSTQTRGANDLTFGAGSRLTVL.

As to this clonotype: This beta chain is an unintended read in a library built for alpha chains; its size means little. The CDR3 loop is CASSQFTRAGELFF. CDR3 DNA: TGCGCCAGCAGCCAATTCACAAGGGCCGGGGAGCTGTTTTTT. V usage is TRBV4-1 and J usage is TRBJ2-2, with D uncertain. Germline V gene sequence: CDR1 MGHRA, CDR2 YSYEKL. The V end was cut by 2 bases, the J end by 6 bases, with 10 bases between. The CDR3 is 14 amino acids.

This clonotype was seen repeatedly, ten times or more. This beta chain is off target for a library built for alpha chains, so its abundance means little. The chain links TRBV24-1 to TRBJ2-3, with 7 bases that match TRBD1. J gave up 0 bases and V 2 bases, and 7 bases lay outside the gene matches. The CDR3 is 17 residues long. Germline V gene sequence: CDR1 KGHDR, CDR2 SFDVKD. The CDR3: CATSDSDRALSTDTQYF. The CDR3 region has the DNA TGTGCCACCAGTGATTCCGACAGGGCCCTCAGCACAGATACGCAGTATTTT.

In this sample, this clonotype turned up a few times. The library was designed around alpha chains, so this beta chain is a stray read whose abundance carries little weight. The V and J genes are TRBV5-1 and TRBJ2-3; 7 bases line up with TRBD2. The CDR3 runs 16 residues. V lost 6 bases, J lost 2 bases, and 12 bases stayed unmatched. From germline, CDR1 is SGHRS and CDR2 YFSETQ. This chain's CDR3 is CASIRSGGGDTDTQYF. The DNA of the CDR3 is TGCGCCAGCATCAGGAGTGGCGGGGGAGACACAGATACGCAGTATTTT. The complete variable domain, with remaining parts taken from reference TRBV5-1 and TRBJ2-3, reads KAGVTQTPRYLIKTRGQQVTLSCSPISGHRSVSWYQQTPGQGLQFLFEYFSETQRNKGNFPGRFSGRQFSNSRSEMNVSTLELGDSALYLCASIRSGGGDTDTQYFGPGTRLTVL.

At least ten counts were recorded for this clonotype. Since it is a stray read in a library aimed at alpha chains, this beta chain has a size that is not meaningful. The chain employs TRBV20-1 and TRBJ1-1; D remains ambiguous. Trimming removed 3 bases at V and 6 bases at J, with 14 bases between. Looked up from germline, CDR1 is DFQATT and CDR2 is SNEGSKA (reference sequence). The CDR3 extends over 13 amino acids. The CDR3 coding sequence is TGCAGTGCTAGCCGAGCCCTTGCCGCTGAAGCTTTCTTT. This encodes CSASRALAAEAFF.

By its share, this clonotype is medium-sized. A library made for alpha chains picked up this beta chain off target, so its size means little. This chain joins TRBV29-1 and TRBJ2-1; 16 nucleotides align to TRBD2. V trimming: 8 bases; J trimming: 8 bases; junction bases outside the gene matches: 12. CDR1 SQVTM and CDR2 ANQGSEA come from the germline V gene. The CDR3 sequence is 16 residues long. For the CDR3, the DNA is TGCAGCCTCTTGGGACTAGCGGGGGGGCTAAGAGATGAGCAGTTCTTC. Residues: CSLLGLAGGLRDEQFF.

This clonotype was observed at least ten times. This beta chain turned up in a library designed for alpha chains; as an off-target read, its abundance says little. This chain connects TRBV19 to TRBJ1-1; a possible D gene is TRBD1 (5 bases). Looked up from germline, CDR1 is LNHDA and CDR2 is SQIVND (reference sequence). The CDR3 totals 16 residues. V lost 5 bases, J lost 0 bases, and 16 bases lay in between. The CDR3 sequence is CASSLTPGPMNTEAFF. DNA of the CDR3: TGTGCCAGTAGTCTTACCCCGGGGCCTATGAACACTGAAGCTTTCTTT.

This clonotype has ten or more counts. This beta chain came through as a stray read in a library set up for alpha chains, and its size says little. CDR3 protein: CASSLGKFFHEQFF. CDR3 nucleotides: TGTGCCAGCAGCTTAGGGAAGTTCTTCCATGAGCAGTTCTTC. The rearrangement uses TRBV7-2 and TRBJ2-1; no firm D call. This CDR3 has 14 residues. CDR1 is SGHTA and CDR2 is FQGNSA in the germline V gene. V lost 1 base, J lost 8 bases, and 12 bases lay in between.

The table lists this clonotype with many counts. This beta chain lies outside the target of a library built for alpha chains; its clone size means little. The rearrangement joins TRBV4-1 to TRBJ2-7, with D possibly matching TRBD2 (5 bases). Germline CDR1 is MGHRA and CDR2 is YSYEKL. The CDR3 runs to 14 residues. With 4 bases removed from V and 4 bases from J, the gap between germline ends came to 14 bases. The CDR3 nucleotides are TGCGCCAGCAGCCCGTTGAGCGCGGGTTACGAGCAGTACTTC. Its protein product is CASSPLSAGYEQYF.

By its share, this clonotype is medium-sized. As an off-target read in a library built for alpha chains, this beta chain has a frequency of little significance. This sequence joins TRBV19 and TRBJ2-1; TRBD2 might be the D (5 bases). The CDR3 sequence is 13 residues long. Trimming took 6 bases from V and 5 from J, leaving 11 bases between them. Per the germline V gene, CDR1 is LNHDA and CDR2 is SQIVND (reference sequence). CDR3 region: CASRRAEDNEQFF. The CDR3 DNA reads as TGTGCCAGTAGGCGGGCAGAGGACAATGAGCAGTTCTTC.

This clonotype was observed a few times. With the library built for alpha chains, this beta chain is off target and its frequency is not meaningful. V gene TRBV5-1 combines with J gene TRBJ1-5, with D unclear. V dropped 5 bases and J dropped 0 bases, with 6 bases sitting between them. CDR1 is SGHRS and CDR2 is YFSETQ in the germline V gene. The CDR3 spans 13 residues. CDR3 nucleotide sequence: TGCGCCAGCAGGGAGGATAGCAATCAGCCCCAGCATTTT. As protein: CASREDSNQPQHF.

The table lists this clonotype with many counts. This beta chain lies outside the target of a library built for alpha chains; its clone size means little. The rearrangement links TRBV14 to TRBJ1-2; D remains ambiguous. The V end lost 4 bases, the J end lost 10 bases, and 16 bases lay between the germline ends. The V gene's germline CDR1 is SGHDN and CDR2 FVKESK. CDR3 length equals 13 residues. As DNA, the CDR3 is TGTGCCAGCAGCCCACGGCGGGGTTCCCTCTACACCTTC. Encoded protein: CASSPRRGSLYTF.

This clonotype is categorized as medium-sized (0.01 to 0.1%). Because the library targeted alpha chains, this beta chain is an off-target read whose size means little. This chain joins TRBV30 and TRBJ1-6; D possibly corresponds to TRBD1 (5 bases). Looked up from germline, CDR1 is GTSNPN and CDR2 is SVGIG (reference sequence). The V and J ends lost 3 bases and 7 bases respectively, with 10 bases between them. CDR3 length: 13 amino acids. CDR3 loop: CAWRRDYNSPLHF. DNA for the CDR3: TGTGCCTGGAGACGGGACTACAATTCACCCCTCCACTTT.

Regarding this clonotype: With the library built for alpha chains, this beta chain is off target and its frequency is not meaningful. The rearrangement links TRBV5-1 to TRBJ2-1; TRBD2 matches at 7 bases. CDR1 is SGHRS, CDR2 YFSETQ, per germline. Unmatched junction bases numbered 8, after V lost 3 bases and J lost 5 bases. CDR3 length: 15 amino acids. CDR3 sequence: CASSWRGLPNNEQFF. In DNA, the CDR3 is TGCGCCAGCAGCTGGAGGGGACTACCGAACAATGAGCAGTTCTTC.

This clonotype was picked up many times. This beta chain turned up in a library designed for alpha chains; as an off-target read, its abundance says little. The V and J genes are TRBV2 and TRBJ2-3; 14 nucleotides agree with TRBD2. After removal of 5 bases from V and 3 bases from J, the junction contained 4 bases not matched to a gene. This CDR3 region has 16 residues. Germline CDR1 reads SNHLY; CDR2 reads FYNNEI. The CDR3 reads CASSRGTSGGTDTQYF. The DNA of the CDR3 is TGTGCCAGCAGTAGAGGGACTAGCGGGGGAACAGATACGCAGTATTTT.

This clonotype has at least ten counts. As an off-target read in a library built for alpha chains, this beta chain has a frequency of little significance. V is TRBV5-1 and J is TRBJ2-6; the D is unclear. The CDR3 has 17 amino acids. Trimming took off 4 bases at V and 0 bases at J, with 14 bases between the two ends. CDR1 SGHRS and CDR2 YFSETQ come from the germline V gene. CDR3 sequence: CASSPRSLSSGANVLTF. CDR3 sequence (DNA): TGCGCCAGCAGCCCGAGAAGCTTGAGCTCTGGGGCCAACGTCCTGACTTTC.

This clonotype is categorized as medium-sized. Found in a library prepared for alpha chains, this beta chain is an off-target read, and its abundance has little meaning. This chain uses TRBV20-1 with TRBJ1-2; perhaps TRBD1 as D (6 bases). V lost 0 bases and J 0 bases, leaving 17 bases between the germline ends. The CDR3 has 17 residues. The germline gives CDR1 DFQATT, CDR2 SNEGSKA (reference sequence). The DNA for the CDR3 is TGCAGTGCTAGAGATACCGGGGGCGGCAGCCCTAACTATGGCTACACCTTC. Its translation is CSARDTGGGSPNYGYTF.

This clonotype was found many times. Since it is a stray read in a library aimed at alpha chains, this beta chain has a size that is not meaningful. CDR3 in amino acids: CASRTGFELFF. The DNA for the CDR3 is TGTGCCAGTAGGACAGGGTTCGAACTGTTTTTT. This sequence joins TRBV28 and TRBJ1-4; 8 bases agree with TRBD1. The CDR3 has 11 residues. Germline trimming cut 9 bases from V and 12 bases from J; bases unmatched to any gene: 6. Germline V lookup: CDR1 MDHEN, CDR2 SYDVKM.

This clonotype was observed at least ten times. The library was prepared for alpha chains; this beta chain is a stray read, so its frequency means little. V and J are TRBV5-4 and TRBJ2-5; the D gene is possibly TRBD1 (6 bases). The CDR3 runs 13 residues. Germline V gives CDR1 SGHNT, CDR2 YYREEE (reference sequence). V was cut by 4 bases and J by 5 bases, with 12 bases left in between. In DNA form, the CDR3 reads TGTGCCAGCAGCAAAGCAGGGGACGAGACCCAGTACTTC. It encodes CASSKAGDETQYF.

This clonotype was seen ten or more times. Being off target in a library aimed at alpha chains, this beta chain has a size of little meaning. This chain uses TRBV20-1 with TRBJ1-6; D is possibly TRBD1 (5 bases). Germline CDR1 reads DFQATT; CDR2 reads SNEGSKA (reference sequence). V was pared by 3 bases and J by 6 bases, with 18 bases between. There are 16 residues in the CDR3. In DNA form, the CDR3 reads TGCAGTGCTAGGACCCGGGACTTAAGGGGTAATTCACCCCTCCACTTT. It codes for CSARTRDLRGNSPLHF.

In its sample, this clonotype was seen many times. A library made for alpha chains picked up this beta chain off target, so its size means little. The chain is built from TRBV6-2 or TRBV6-3 and TRBJ2-1; 7 nucleotides agree with TRBD2. V dropped 5 bases and J dropped 5; count of bases not matched to a gene: 12. The CDR3 runs 16 residues. CDR1 MNHEY and CDR2 SVGEGT come from the germline V gene. The CDR3 reads CASSAIPGGRHNEQFF. The CDR3 DNA sequence: TGTGCCAGCAGTGCCATTCCGGGGGGTCGACACAATGAGCAGTTCTTC.

At least ten counts were recorded for this clonotype. This beta chain is a stray sequence in a library constructed for alpha chains; its clone size is not meaningful. The chain couples TRBV28 to TRBJ2-1, with D tentatively TRBD1 or TRBD2 (5 bases each). Germline CDR1 reads MDHEN; CDR2 reads SYDVKM. This CDR3 comprises 17 residues. Trimming stripped 6 bases from V and 1 base from J, with 19 bases between. The CDR3 sequence: CASSFGRSEGSYNEQFF. CDR3 DNA sequence: TGTGCCAGCAGCTTTGGACGGAGTGAGGGGTCCTACAATGAGCAGTTCTTC.

This clonotype has at least ten counts. Because the library targeted alpha chains, this beta chain is an off-target read whose size means little. V gene TRBV11-2 combines with J gene TRBJ1-2, with D maybe TRBD1 (6 bases). Germline loops: CDR1 SGHAT, CDR2 FQNNGV. CDR3 size: 13 residues. Trimming took 7 bases from V and 2 from J, leaving 11 bases between them. CDR3 coding DNA: TGTGCCAGCACCACGGACAGAAACTATGGCTACACCTTC. Its protein product is CASTTDRNYGYTF.

This clonotype came up many times. This beta chain turned up in a library designed for alpha chains; as an off-target read, its abundance says little. This rearrangement joins TRBV20-1 to TRBJ1-5; weak D call: TRBD1 (6 bases). Germline lookup yields CDR1 DFQATT and CDR2 SNEGSKA (reference sequence). Trimming pared 2 bases from V and 3 bases from J, leaving 8 bases between. The CDR3 has 13 amino acids. CDR3 DNA: TGCAGTGCTAGATCAGGGGCCAATCAGCCCCAGCATTTT. Translation: CSARSGANQPQHF.

This clonotype was observed a handful of times. This beta chain lies outside the target of a library built for alpha chains; its clone size means little. V gene TRBV24-1 combines with J gene TRBJ1-5; TRBD1 agrees at 10 bases. The J segment lost 3 bases and the V segment lost 5 bases, leaving 6 bases of the junction unmatched. This CDR3 has 16 amino acids. The germline CDR1 and CDR2 sequences are KGHDR and SFDVKD. CDR3 loop: CATSARDRGNNQPQHF. The CDR3 region has the DNA TGTGCCACCAGTGCGAGGGACAGGGGCAACAATCAGCCCCAGCATTTT.

This clonotype was counted many times. Within a library made for alpha chains, this beta chain is off target, and its count is uninformative. The genes are TRBV5-1 and TRBJ2-2; 9 positions agree with TRBD2. Looked up from germline, CDR1 is SGHRS and CDR2 is YFSETQ. The V and J ends lost 5 bases and 7 bases, in that order; junction bases with no gene match: 9. The CDR3 extends over 15 amino acids. The CDR3 sequence: CASRLPSGVIGELFF. CDR3 DNA: TGCGCCAGCAGATTGCCTAGCGGGGTTATCGGGGAGCTGTTTTTT. Drawing the rest from reference TRBV5-1 and TRBJ2-2, the complete variable domain is KAGVTQTPRYLIKTRGQQVTLSCSPISGHRSVSWYQQTPGQGLQFLFEYFSETQRNKGNFPGRFSGRQFSNSRSEMNVSTLELGDSALYLCASRLPSGVIGELFFGEGSRLTVL.

As for this clonotype: This beta chain came through as a stray read in a library set up for alpha chains, and its size says little. The chain employs TRBV27 and TRBJ1-4, with 8 bases matching TRBD1. The CDR3 has 14 residues. After removal of 6 bases from V and 8 bases from J, the junction contained 8 bases not matched to a gene. Germline lookup yields CDR1 MNHEY and CDR2 SMNVEV (reference sequence). In DNA form, the CDR3 reads TGTGCCAGCAGACCCACAGGGGGTCGGGAAAAACTGTTTTTT. It encodes CASRPTGGREKLFF. Looking up the rest from reference TRBV27 and TRBJ1-4 gives the full variable domain: EAQVTQNPRYLITVTGKKLTVTCSQNMNHEYMSWYRQDPGLGLRQIYYSMNVEVTDKGDVPEGYKVSRKEKRNFPLILESPSPNQTSLYFCASRPTGGREKLFFGSGTQLSVL.

This clonotype appeared a few times. This beta chain is off target for a library built for alpha chains, so its abundance means little. V is TRBV20-1 and J is TRBJ2-1, with TRBD2 identical over 9 bases. CDR3 length: 15 amino acids. Germline values: CDR1 DFQATT, CDR2 SNEGSKA (reference sequence). V lost 3 bases, J lost 8 bases, and 11 bases stayed unmatched. The CDR3 DNA sequence: TGCAGTGCTAGCCGGAGAGCGGGGGGCCCCGATGAGCAGTTCTTC. Translated: CSASRRAGGPDEQFF.

This clonotype turned up a few times. Since it is a stray read in a library aimed at alpha chains, this beta chain has a size that is not meaningful. The CDR3 DNA follows: TGTGCCAGCAGTGAACCCAGCGGGGGCCAAAATGAGCAGTTCTTC. Encoded protein: CASSEPSGGQNEQFF. The chain couples TRBV2 to TRBJ2-1; 8 bases agree with TRBD2. J lost 7 bases, V lost 2 bases, and 7 bases had no gene match. The CDR3 sequence is 15 residues long. CDR1 SNHLY and CDR2 FYNNEI come from the germline V gene.